Reported below is one TCR beta chain. Its recognized antigen is unknown. No base quality information exists; no much larger clone differs at one position. This sample was taken from a study of blood T cell repertoires in COVID-19 (dated by TCRdb to between 2020 and 2021). Notes on the research overall: Collaborator samples came from the United States, Italy and Spain and covered acute and convalescent phases of COVID-19. The samples were drawn from the first 160 participants of the ongoing ImmuneRACE study and from about 1,200 subjects provided by 6 global collaborators. Where available, HLA class I and class II types were taken from metadata supplied by the sample provider and were not determined by assay-based typing. The material from the prospective study consisted of cDNA or gDNA derived from T cells, B-cell-depleted T cells, or PBMCs. The dataset comprised deeply sampled blood TCRbeta repertoires from subjects exposed to, actively infected with, or recovered from COVID-19. Nearly every sample came with metadata listing a de-identified subject ID, COVID-19 status, age in years and sex. The repertoires were released in a freely available public database intended as a resource for research on the immune response to SARS-CoV-2. Findings and caveats that apply to the study as a whole: The quantity of clinical and demographic metadata differed by source and by participant and was supplied without curation.

The collaborating institutions used their own protocols to collect whole blood in K2EDTA tubes. For TCRbeta analysis, collaborators shipped samples in one of three forms: frozen whole blood, isolated PBMCs, or DNA extracted from either of those sample types. TCRbeta CDR3 regions were amplified from genomic DNA using the immunoSEQ Assay, a bias-controlled multiplex PCR. Under the source paper's analysis protocol: The number of nucleated cells in each sample was estimated from the amplification of reference gene primers within the assay. Sequence reads were collapsed and filtered to measure the absolute abundance of every unique TCRbeta CDR3 rearrangement. For each sample, productive Simpson clonality was calculated as the square root of Simpson's diversity index over productive rearrangements. Drawn from immuneACCESS, this table holds only the in-frame rearrangements with V and J called that TCRdb kept. Clones are partly lost; checked studies trace under half to an unresolved V gene and leave the rest unexplained. The D gene and trimming were derived from the DNA, and the V and J assignments and clone size from that table. For this sample there are around 88,000 clones; 81% appear just once. The ten largest clones add up to over 8.5% of the sample.

At the junction V is shortened by 1 base and J by 6 bases, with 16 bases in between. The CDR3 measures 15 amino acids from cysteine to phenylalanine. Just the 45-base CDR3 DNA is kept, in frame starting at base 1. Looking up the germline V gene (reference sequence) yields CDR1 LGHDT and CDR2 YNNKEL. Material: peripheral blood. Recombination joined TRBV3-1 (or the pseudogene TRBV3-2) with TRBJ2-7; the D gene is perhaps TRBD2, on 5 matching bases. The TCR was taken from a woman of 80 years or more with acute or convalescent COVID-19. The CDR3 here reads CASSQVRGSLGEQYF. The sequenced DNA: TGTGCCAGCAGCCAAGTTCGCGGGTCCCTCGGCGAGCAGTACTTC.